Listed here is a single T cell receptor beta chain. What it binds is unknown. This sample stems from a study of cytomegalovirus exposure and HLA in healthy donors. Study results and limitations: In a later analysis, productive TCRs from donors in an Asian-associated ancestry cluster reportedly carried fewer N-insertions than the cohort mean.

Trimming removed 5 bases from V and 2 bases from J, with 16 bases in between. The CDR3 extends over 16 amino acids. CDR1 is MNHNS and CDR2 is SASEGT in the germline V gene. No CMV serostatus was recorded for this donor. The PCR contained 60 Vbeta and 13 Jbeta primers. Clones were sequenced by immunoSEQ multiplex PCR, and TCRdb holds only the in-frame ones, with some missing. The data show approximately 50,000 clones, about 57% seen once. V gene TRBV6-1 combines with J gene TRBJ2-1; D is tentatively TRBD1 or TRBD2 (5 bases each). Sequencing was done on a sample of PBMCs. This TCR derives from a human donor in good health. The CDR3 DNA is TGTGCCAGCAGTCAAGGGACCGGAGGTCCCTACAATGAGCAGTTCTTC. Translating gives CASSQGTGGPYNEQFF.